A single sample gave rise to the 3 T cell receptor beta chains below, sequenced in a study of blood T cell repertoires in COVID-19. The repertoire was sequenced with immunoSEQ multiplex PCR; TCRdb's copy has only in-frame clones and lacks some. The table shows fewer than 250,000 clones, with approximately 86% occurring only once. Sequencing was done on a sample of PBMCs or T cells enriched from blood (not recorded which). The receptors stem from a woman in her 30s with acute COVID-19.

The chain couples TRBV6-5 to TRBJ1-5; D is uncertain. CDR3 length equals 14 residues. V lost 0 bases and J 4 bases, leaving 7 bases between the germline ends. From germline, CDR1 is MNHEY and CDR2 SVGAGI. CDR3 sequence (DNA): TGTGCCAGCAGTTACTCGAGCATTAATCAGCCCCAGCATTTT. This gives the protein CASSYSSINQPQHF.

CDR3 amino acids: CASSRGSEQFF. The CDR3 DNA is TGCGCCAGCTCACGGGGGAGTGAGCAGTTCTTC. The chain has TRBV10-1 and TRBJ2-1; perhaps TRBD2 as D (6 bases). In germline, CDR1 is WNHNN, CDR2 SYGVQD (reference sequence). The V end was cut by 8 bases, the J end by 9 bases, with 11 bases between. The CDR3 runs 11 residues.

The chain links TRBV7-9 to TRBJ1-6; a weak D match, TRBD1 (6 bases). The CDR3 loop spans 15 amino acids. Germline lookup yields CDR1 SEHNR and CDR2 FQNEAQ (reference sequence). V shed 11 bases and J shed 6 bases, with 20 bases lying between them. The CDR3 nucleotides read TGTGCCTTGGACGATCTAAGGGGGACTAATTCACCCCTCCACTTT. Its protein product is CALDDLRGTNSPLHF.